The rows below give T cell receptor beta chains drawn from one sample of a study of cytomegalovirus exposure and HLA in healthy donors. Sequenced by immunoSEQ multiplex PCR; TCRdb stores in-frame clones only, minus some. This table holds 250,000 or so clones, around nine tenths found once. Material: PBMCs. The receptors derive from a man aged 18 to 35 in good health and CMV-seronegative. Both conserved end residues are part of each CDR3. Fields, in order: CDR3 protein, CDR3 DNA, clone size, D gene, J gene, V gene. D genes are given only for firm matches. A row's size may be missing; if present it is once, few, many or a size class.

CDR3aa: CSVEERGYNEQFF
CDR3nt: TGCAGCGTTGAGGAGCGGGGGTACAATGAGCAGTTCTTC
abundance: -
d_gene: TRBD2
j_gene: TRBJ2-1
v_gene: TRBV29-1

CDR3aa: CASNPGGTDTQYF
CDR3nt: TGTGCCAGCAACCCGGGGGGCACAGATACGCAGTATTTT
abundance: once
d_gene: -
j_gene: TRBJ2-3
v_gene: TRBV11-2

CDR3aa: CASSRGDTLAKNIQYF
CDR3nt: TGTGCCAGCAGCCGTGGGGACACGTTAGCCAAAAACATTCAGTACTTC
abundance: -
d_gene: -
j_gene: TRBJ2-4
v_gene: TRBV28

CDR3aa: CASSQAGTGPCLF
CDR3nt: TGCGCCAGCAGCCAAGCGGGGACAGGGCCTTGTCTTTTT
abundance: -
d_gene: TRBD1
j_gene: TRBJ1-4
v_gene: TRBV4-3

CDR3aa: CASRGQGDTEAFF
CDR3nt: TGTGCCAGCCGGGGACAGGGTGACACTGAAGCTTTCTTT
abundance: -
d_gene: TRBD1
j_gene: TRBJ1-1
v_gene: TRBV6-6

CDR3aa: CASSQDRVTRTEAFF
CDR3nt: TGCGCCAGCAGCCAAGACCGGGTAACGCGAACTGAAGCTTTCTTT
abundance: -
d_gene: -
j_gene: TRBJ1-1
v_gene: TRBV4-3

CDR3aa: CASSVTGVETQYF
CDR3nt: TGTGCCAGCAGCGTAACAGGGGTGGAGACCCAGTACTTC
abundance: -
d_gene: TRBD1
j_gene: TRBJ2-5
v_gene: TRBV9

CDR3aa: CAISGGPNQPQHF
CDR3nt: TGTGCCATCAGTGGAGGGCCAAATCAGCCCCAGCATTTT
abundance: few
d_gene: -
j_gene: TRBJ1-5
v_gene: TRBV10-3

CDR3aa: CASSSREGDTQYF
CDR3nt: TGTGCCAGCAGCTCGAGGGAGGGAGATACGCAGTATTTT
abundance: -
d_gene: TRBD2
j_gene: TRBJ2-3
v_gene: TRBV7-3

CDR3aa: CASRDSVGGSYEQYF
CDR3nt: TGTGCCAGCAGAGATTCTGTGGGGGGGTCCTACGAGCAGTACTTC
abundance: -
d_gene: TRBD2
j_gene: TRBJ2-7
v_gene: TRBV6-6

CDR3aa: CASGGGTQYF
CDR3nt: TGTGCCAGCGGGGGGGGGACCCAGTACTTC
abundance: few
d_gene: TRBD2
j_gene: TRBJ2-5
v_gene: TRBV2

CDR3aa: CASSLDPGPSGNTIYF
CDR3nt: TGTGCCAGCAGCTTAGATCCAGGGCCCTCTGGAAACACCATATATTTT
abundance: -
d_gene: -
j_gene: TRBJ1-3
v_gene: TRBV11-2

CDR3aa: CASSIAGSGELFF
CDR3nt: TGTGCCAGCAGCATTGCAGGGTCAGGGGAGCTGTTTTTT
abundance: -
d_gene: -
j_gene: TRBJ2-2
v_gene: TRBV5-6